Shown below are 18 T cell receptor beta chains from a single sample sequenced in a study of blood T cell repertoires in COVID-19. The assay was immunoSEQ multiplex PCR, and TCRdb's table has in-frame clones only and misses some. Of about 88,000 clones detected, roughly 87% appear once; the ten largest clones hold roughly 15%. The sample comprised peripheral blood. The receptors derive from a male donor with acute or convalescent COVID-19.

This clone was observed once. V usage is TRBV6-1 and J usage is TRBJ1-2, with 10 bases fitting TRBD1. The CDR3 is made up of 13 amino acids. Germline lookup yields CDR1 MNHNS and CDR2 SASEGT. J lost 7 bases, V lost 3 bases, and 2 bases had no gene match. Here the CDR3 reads CASSEGTGAGYTF. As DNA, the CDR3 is TGTGCCAGCAGTGAGGGGACAGGGGCTGGCTACACCTTC.

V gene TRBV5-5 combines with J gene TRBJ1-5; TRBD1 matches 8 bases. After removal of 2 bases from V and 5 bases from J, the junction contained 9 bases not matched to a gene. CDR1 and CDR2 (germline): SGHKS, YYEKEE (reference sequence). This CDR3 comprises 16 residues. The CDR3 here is CASSFDYRGMDQPQHF. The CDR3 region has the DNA TGTGCCAGCAGCTTCGACTACAGGGGGATGGATCAGCCCCAGCATTTT.

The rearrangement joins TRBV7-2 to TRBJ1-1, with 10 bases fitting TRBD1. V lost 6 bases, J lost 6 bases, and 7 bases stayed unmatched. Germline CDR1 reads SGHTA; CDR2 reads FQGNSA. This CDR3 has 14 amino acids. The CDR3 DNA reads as TGTGCCAGCAGTCGGGACAGGGGCTGGCCTGAAGCTTTCTTT. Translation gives CASSRDRGWPEAFF.

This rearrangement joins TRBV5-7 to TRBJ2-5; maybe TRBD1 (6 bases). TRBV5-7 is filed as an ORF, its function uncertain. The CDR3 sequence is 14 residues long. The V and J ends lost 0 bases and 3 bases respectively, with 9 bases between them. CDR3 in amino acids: CASSLGQAEETQYF. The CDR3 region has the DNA TGTGCCAGCAGCTTGGGACAGGCCGAAGAGACCCAGTACTTC.

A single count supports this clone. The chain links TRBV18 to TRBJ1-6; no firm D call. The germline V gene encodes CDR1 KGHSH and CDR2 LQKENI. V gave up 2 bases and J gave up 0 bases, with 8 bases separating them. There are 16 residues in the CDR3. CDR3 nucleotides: TGTGCCAGCTCACCAGGCGACAACTCCTATAATTCACCCCTCCACTTT. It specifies CASSPGDNSYNSPLHF.

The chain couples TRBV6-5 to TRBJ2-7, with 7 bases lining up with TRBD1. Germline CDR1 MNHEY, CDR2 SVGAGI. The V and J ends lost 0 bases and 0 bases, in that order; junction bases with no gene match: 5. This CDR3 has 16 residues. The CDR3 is CASSYSGQGVSYEQYF. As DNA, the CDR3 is TGTGCCAGCAGTTACTCGGGCCAGGGGGTCTCCTACGAGCAGTACTTC.

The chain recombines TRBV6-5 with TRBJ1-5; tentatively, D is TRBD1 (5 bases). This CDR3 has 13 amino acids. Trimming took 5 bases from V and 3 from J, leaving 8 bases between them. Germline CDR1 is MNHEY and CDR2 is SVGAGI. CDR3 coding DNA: TGTGCCAGCAGTAGGGGCCACAATCAGCCCCAGCATTTT. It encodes CASSRGHNQPQHF.

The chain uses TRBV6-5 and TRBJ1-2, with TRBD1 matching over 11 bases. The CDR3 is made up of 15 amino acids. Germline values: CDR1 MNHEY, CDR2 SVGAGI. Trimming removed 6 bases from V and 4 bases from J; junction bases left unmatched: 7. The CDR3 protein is CASSPGTGGLYGYTF. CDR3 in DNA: TGTGCCAGCAGCCCCGGGACAGGGGGTCTCTATGGCTACACCTTC.

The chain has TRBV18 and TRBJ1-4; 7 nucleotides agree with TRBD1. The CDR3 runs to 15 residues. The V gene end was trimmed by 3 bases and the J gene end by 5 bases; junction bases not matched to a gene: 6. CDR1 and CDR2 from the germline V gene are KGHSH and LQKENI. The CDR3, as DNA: TGTGCCAGCTCACCCGGACAGGTCGGAAATGAAAAACTGTTTTTT. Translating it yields CASSPGQVGNEKLFF.

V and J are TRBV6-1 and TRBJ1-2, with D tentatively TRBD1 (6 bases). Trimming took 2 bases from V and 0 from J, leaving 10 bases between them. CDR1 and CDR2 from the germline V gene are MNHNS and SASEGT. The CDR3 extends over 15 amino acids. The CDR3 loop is CASSEWGLTNYGYTF. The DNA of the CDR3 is TGTGCCAGCAGTGAATGGGGGCTTACTAACTATGGCTACACCTTC.

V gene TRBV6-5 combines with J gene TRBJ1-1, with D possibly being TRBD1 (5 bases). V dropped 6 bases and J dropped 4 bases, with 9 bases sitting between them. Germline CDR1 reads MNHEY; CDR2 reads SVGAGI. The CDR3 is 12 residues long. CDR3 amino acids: CASRYRGTEAFF. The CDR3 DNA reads TGTGCCAGCAGATATAGGGGCACTGAAGCTTTCTTT.

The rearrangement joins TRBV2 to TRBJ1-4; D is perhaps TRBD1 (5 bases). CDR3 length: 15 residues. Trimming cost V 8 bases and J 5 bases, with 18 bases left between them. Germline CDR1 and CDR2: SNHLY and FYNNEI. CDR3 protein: CASVPIGGPNEKLFF. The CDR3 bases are TGTGCCAGCGTTCCCATCGGGGGACCCAATGAAAAACTGTTTTTT.

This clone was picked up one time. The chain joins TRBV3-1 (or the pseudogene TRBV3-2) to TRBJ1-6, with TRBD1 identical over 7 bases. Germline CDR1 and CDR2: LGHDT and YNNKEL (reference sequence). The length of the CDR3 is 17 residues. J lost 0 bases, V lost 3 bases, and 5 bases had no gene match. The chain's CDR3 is CASSHRQGSSYNSPLHF. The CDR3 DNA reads TGTGCCAGCAGCCACCGACAGGGAAGCTCCTATAATTCACCCCTCCACTTT.

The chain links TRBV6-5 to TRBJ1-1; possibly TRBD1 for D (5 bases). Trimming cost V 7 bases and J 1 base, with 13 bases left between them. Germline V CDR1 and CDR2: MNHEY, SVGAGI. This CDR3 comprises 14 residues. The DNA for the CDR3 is TGTGCCAGCACAGGATCGGACAAGAACACTGAAGCTTTCTTT. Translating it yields CASTGSDKNTEAFF.

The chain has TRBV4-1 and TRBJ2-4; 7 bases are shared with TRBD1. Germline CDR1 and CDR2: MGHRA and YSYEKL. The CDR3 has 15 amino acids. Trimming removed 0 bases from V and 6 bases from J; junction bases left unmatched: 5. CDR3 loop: CASSQDRGFGNIQYF. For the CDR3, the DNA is TGCGCCAGCAGCCAAGACAGGGGGTTCGGAAACATTCAGTACTTC.

The CDR3 sequence: CASSYQGSNTEAFF. CDR3 DNA sequence: TGCGCCAGCAGCTATCAGGGGAGTAACACTGAAGCTTTCTTT. This chain joins TRBV5-1 and TRBJ1-1; D is possibly TRBD1 (6 bases). Germline lookup yields CDR1 SGHRS and CDR2 YFSETQ. Deletions cut 3 bases from V and 2 bases from J, with 11 bases between. This CDR3 contains 14 residues.

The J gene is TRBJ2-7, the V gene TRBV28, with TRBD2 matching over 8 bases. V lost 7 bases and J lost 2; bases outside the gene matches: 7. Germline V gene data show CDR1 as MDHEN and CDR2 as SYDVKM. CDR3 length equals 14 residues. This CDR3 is CASNPGGPPYEQYF. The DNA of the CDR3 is TGTGCCAGCAACCCGGGGGGGCCCCCCTACGAGCAGTACTTC.

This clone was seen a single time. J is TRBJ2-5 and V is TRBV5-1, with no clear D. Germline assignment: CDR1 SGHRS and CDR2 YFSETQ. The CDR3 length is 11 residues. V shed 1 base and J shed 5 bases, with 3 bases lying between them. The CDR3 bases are TGCGCCAGCAGCTTGTATGAGACCCAGTACTTC. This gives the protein CASSLYETQYF.